The source of this TCR beta chain is a study of blood T cell repertoires in COVID-19. Study as a whole: PBMCs, B-cell-depleted T cells, or T cells provided the cDNA or gDNA that made up the material.

V lost 3 bases, J lost 7 bases, and 7 bases stayed unmatched. The CDR3 extends over 15 amino acids. From germline, CDR1 is LGHNT and CDR2 FRNRAP. Clones were sequenced by immunoSEQ multiplex PCR, and TCRdb holds only the in-frame ones, with some missing. The repertoire holds 150,000 to 200,000 clones, around four fifths seen once, with around 19% in the top ten. Sequenced material: peripheral blood. The V and J genes are TRBV12-5 and TRBJ1-1; 11 bases agree with TRBD1. The receptor's source is an elderly woman with acute or convalescent COVID-19. The CDR3 nucleotides are TGTGCTAGTGGTTTCCCCCCGGACAGGGGGCATGAAGCTTTCTTT. Amino acids: CASGFPPDRGHEAFF.